This TCR beta chain emerged from a study of T cells in Graves' hyperthyroidism and ophthalmopathy. CDR1 and CDR2 from the germline V gene are MNHNS and SASEGT. V lost 5 bases, J lost 0 bases, and 15 bases stayed unmatched. The CDR3 is 20 amino acids. The source material, RNA transcripts, was used to amplify TCR beta CDR3 regions. The HTBI primer set served for first-round RT-PCR of the TCR CDR3. Each CDR3 protein is one row after TCRdb ran MiXCR on the multiplex PCR reads. The repertoire holds nearly 600,000 distinct CDR3 sequences, with over 11% as singletons. This clonotype has only a few counts. Source material: blood. The receptor's source is a woman aged 25 to 39 with Graves' hyperthyroidism that later progressed to Graves' ophthalmopathy. The J gene is TRBJ2-1, the V gene TRBV6-1; 11 bases line up with TRBD2. The CDR3: CASSSYPGTSGGSSYNEQFF. The CDR3 region has the DNA TGTGCCAGCAGTTCTTATCCCGGGACTAGCGGAGGAAGCTCCTACAATGAGCAGTTCTTC.